This T cell receptor (beta chain) was captured in a study of shared clonotypes between healthy human individuals. Study in general: Each donor contributed plates that comprised three CD4 naive, three CD4 memory, two CD8 naive and one CD8 memory. Findings of the study overall: Clonotype sharing among donors, it was expected, would be affected by sequencing depth.

Naive-designated CD8 cells lacked CD45RO, were positively enriched for CCR7, and omitted terminally differentiated effector memory CD45RA+ cells. This clone came up a few times. Its antigen is currently unknown. Data came from immunoSEQ multiplex PCR; TCRdb stores just in-frame clones and leaves some out. The sample lists about 2.2 million clones; just under 95% were seen once. The CDR3 runs to 14 residues. With V trimmed by 5 bases and J by 0 bases, 3 bases remained unmatched. The germline V gene has CDR1 SGHVS and CDR2 FQNEAQ. This chain connects TRBV7-8 to TRBJ1-1, with 7 bases lining up with TRBD1. The material sequenced was naive CD8+ T cells from PBMCs. The receptor was isolated from a young man in good health. Some clones in this sample may be carry-over from other donors' samples. The CDR3 loop reads CASSADRLNTEAFF. The DNA for the CDR3 is TGTGCCAGCAGCGCGGACAGGCTGAACACTGAAGCTTTCTTT.